This TCR beta chain was sequenced for a study of beta chain features in type 1 diabetes. Study-level findings and limits: Patients' naive, central memory and regulatory TCRB repertoires appeared more alike than those of healthy donors. Shortening of TCRB CDR3s, moderate but significant, appeared in all four CD4+ subsets of Type 1 diabetes patients. PCR might preferentially amplify shorter templates, equally in patients and controls.

In germline, CDR1 is MNHEY, CDR2 SVGAGI. CDR3 length: 13 residues. Trimming took 2 bases from V and 4 from J, leaving 6 bases between them. This clone showed up just a few times. Antigen unknown. TCRB transcripts that were expressed got sequenced, as all of the isolated RNA had been reverse transcribed. Method: immunoSEQ multiplex PCR; TCRdb's copy keeps in-frame clones and lacks some. The sample holds around 450,000 clones, more than 9.5% seen once. The receptor was derived from a woman aged 18-29 years in good health. Input material: naive CD4+ T cells from blood. The chain carries TRBV6-5 and TRBJ2-1; D is uncertain. CDR3 protein: CASSYPGYNEQFF. The CDR3 DNA reads as TGTGCCAGCAGTTACCCCGGGTACAATGAGCAGTTCTTC.